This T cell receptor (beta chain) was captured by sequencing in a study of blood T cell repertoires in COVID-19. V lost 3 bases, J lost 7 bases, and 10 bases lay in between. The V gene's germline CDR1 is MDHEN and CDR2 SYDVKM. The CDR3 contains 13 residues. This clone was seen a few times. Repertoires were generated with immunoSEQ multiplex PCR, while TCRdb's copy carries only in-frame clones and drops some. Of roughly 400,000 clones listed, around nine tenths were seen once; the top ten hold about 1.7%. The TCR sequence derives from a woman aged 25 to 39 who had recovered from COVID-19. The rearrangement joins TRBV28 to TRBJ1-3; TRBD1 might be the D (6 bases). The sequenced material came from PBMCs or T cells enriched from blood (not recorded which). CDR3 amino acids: CASSFAQGNTIYF. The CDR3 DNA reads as TGTGCCAGCAGTTTCGCGCAGGGGAACACCATATATTTT.